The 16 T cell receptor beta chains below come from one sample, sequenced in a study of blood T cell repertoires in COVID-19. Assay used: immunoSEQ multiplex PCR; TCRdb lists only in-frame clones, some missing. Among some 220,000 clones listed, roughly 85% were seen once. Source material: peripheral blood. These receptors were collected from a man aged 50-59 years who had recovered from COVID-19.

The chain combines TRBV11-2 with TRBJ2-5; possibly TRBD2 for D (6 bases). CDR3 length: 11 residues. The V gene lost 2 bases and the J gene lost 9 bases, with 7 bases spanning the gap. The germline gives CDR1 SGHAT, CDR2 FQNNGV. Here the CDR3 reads CASSLTGAQYF. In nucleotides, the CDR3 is TGTGCCAGCAGCTTAACGGGAGCCCAGTACTTC.

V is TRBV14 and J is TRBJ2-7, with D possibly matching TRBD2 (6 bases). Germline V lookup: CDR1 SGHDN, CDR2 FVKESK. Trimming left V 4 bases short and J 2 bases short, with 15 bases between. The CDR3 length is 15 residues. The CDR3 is CASSLGAGKAYEQYF. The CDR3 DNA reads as TGTGCCAGCAGCCTAGGAGCGGGCAAGGCCTACGAGCAGTACTTC. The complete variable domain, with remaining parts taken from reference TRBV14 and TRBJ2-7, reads EAGVTQFPSHSVIEKGQTVTLRCDPISGHDNLYWYRRVMGKEIKFLLHFVKESKQDESGMPNNRFLAERTGGTYSTLKVQPAELEDSGVYFCASSLGAGKAYEQYFGPGTRLTVT.

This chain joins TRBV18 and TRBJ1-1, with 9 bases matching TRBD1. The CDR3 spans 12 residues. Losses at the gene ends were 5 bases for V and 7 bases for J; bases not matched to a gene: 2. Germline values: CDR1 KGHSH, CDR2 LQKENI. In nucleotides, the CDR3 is TGTGCCAGCTCAACGGGACAGGGTGAAGCTTTCTTT. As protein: CASSTGQGEAFF.

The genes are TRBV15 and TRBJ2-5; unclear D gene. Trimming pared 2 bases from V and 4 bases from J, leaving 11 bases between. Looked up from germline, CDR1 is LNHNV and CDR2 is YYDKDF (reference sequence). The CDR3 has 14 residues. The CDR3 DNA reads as TGTGCCACCAGCAGACCGGGTTGGCGAGAGACCCAGTACTTC. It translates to CATSRPGWRETQYF.

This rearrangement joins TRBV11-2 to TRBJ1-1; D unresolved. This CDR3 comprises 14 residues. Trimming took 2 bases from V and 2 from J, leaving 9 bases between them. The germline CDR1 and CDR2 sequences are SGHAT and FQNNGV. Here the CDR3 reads CASSLLSTNTEAFF. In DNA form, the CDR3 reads TGTGCCAGCAGCTTATTAAGCACCAACACTGAAGCTTTCTTT.

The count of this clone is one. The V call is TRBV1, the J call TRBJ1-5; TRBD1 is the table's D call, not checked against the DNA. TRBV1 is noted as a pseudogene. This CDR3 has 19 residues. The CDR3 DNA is TGCACCAGCAGCCAAGGCCCGATCGACAGGGCCTATAGCAATCAGCCCCAGCATTTT. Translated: CTSSQGPIDRAYSNQPQHF.

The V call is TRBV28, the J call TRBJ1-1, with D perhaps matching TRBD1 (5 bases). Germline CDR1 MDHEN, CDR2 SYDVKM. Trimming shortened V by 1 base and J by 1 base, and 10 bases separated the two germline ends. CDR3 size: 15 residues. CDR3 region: CASSLFAGKNTEAFF. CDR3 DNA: TGTGCCAGCAGTTTATTTGCAGGGAAGAACACTGAAGCTTTCTTT.

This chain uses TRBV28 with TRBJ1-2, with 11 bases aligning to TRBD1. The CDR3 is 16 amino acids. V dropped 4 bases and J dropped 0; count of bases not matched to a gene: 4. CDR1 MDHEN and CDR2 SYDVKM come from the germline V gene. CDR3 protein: CASSSKGQGANYGYTF. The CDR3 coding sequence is TGTGCCAGCAGTTCCAAGGGACAGGGGGCTAACTATGGCTACACCTTC.

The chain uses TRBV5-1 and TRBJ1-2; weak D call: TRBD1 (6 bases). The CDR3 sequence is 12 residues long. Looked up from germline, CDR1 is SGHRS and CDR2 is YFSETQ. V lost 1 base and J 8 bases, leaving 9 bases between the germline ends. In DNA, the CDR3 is TGCGCCAGCAGCTTGCAGGGGTCCGGCTACACCTTC. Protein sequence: CASSLQGSGYTF. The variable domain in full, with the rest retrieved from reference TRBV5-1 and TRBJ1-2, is KAGVTQTPRYLIKTRGQQVTLSCSPISGHRSVSWYQQTPGQGLQFLFEYFSETQRNKGNFPGRFSGRQFSNSRSEMNVSTLELGDSALYLCASSLQGSGYTFGSGTRLTVV.

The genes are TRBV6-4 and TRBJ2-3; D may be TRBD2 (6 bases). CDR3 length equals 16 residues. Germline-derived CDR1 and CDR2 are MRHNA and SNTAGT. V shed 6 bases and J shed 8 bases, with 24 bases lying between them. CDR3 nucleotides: TGTGCCAGCAGCATACCACTAGCCCCCGGCTACGGTACGCAGTATTTT. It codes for CASSIPLAPGYGTQYF.

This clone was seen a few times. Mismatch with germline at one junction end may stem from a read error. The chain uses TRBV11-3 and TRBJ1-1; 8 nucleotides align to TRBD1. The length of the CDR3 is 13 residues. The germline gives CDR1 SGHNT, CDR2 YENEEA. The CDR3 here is CASSLDRGTEAFF. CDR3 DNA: TGTGCCAGCAGCCTAGACAGGGGCACTGAAGCTTTCTTT.

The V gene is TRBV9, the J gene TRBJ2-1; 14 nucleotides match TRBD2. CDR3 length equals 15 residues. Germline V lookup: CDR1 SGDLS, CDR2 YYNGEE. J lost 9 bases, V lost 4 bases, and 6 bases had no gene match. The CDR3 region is CASSPEGLAGVEQFF. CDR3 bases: TGTGCCAGCAGCCCTGAGGGACTAGCGGGAGTTGAGCAGTTCTTC.

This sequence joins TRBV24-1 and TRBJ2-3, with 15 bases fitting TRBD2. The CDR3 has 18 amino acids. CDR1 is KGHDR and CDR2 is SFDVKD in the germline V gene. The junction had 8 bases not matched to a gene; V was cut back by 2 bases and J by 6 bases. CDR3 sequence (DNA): TGTGCCACCAGTGATTCCGGACTAGCGGGAGGGGGGGTGGATACGCAGTATTTT. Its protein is CATSDSGLAGGGVDTQYF.

CDR3: CASSPEVRFNEQFF. The CDR3 DNA is TGTGCCAGCAGCCCGGAGGTCCGCTTCAATGAGCAGTTCTTC. The chain couples TRBV7-6 to TRBJ2-1, with a tentative D call TRBD2 (5 bases). This CDR3 comprises 14 residues. The germline V gene has CDR1 SGHVS and CDR2 FNYEAQ. The ends were cut back, 5 bases at V and 6 bases at J, with 14 bases in the middle.

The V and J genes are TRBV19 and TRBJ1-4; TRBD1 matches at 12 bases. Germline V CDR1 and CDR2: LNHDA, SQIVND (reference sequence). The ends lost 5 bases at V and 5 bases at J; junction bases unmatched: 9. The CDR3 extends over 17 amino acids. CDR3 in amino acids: CASSPGQGATRNEKLFF. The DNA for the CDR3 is TGTGCCAGTAGTCCGGGACAGGGGGCGACCCGAAATGAAAAACTGTTTTTT.

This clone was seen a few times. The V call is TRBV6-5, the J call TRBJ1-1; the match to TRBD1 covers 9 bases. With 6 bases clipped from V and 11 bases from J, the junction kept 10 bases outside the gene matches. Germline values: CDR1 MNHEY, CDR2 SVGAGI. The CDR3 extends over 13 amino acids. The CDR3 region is CASRVPGQGEAFF. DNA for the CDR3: TGTGCCAGCAGGGTCCCGGGACAGGGCGAGGCTTTCTTT.